The 32 T cell receptor beta chains reported below all come from one sample, sequenced in a study of OX40 agonist ivuxolimab in advanced cancers. Produced via immunoSEQ multiplex PCR; TCRdb's table is partial and in-frame only. The sample includes tens of thousands of clones, roughly 83% of them seen just once. Sequences were derived from CD4+ or CD8+ T cells sorted from blood, sampled in a trial of the OX40 agonist ivuxolimab. The origin of the receptors is an adult with an advanced solid tumor such as melanoma, head and neck, liver or kidney cancer.

The rearrangement links TRBV2 to TRBJ2-1; tentative D call: TRBD2 (6 bases). This CDR3 is built from 13 residues. V lost 8 bases, J lost 0 bases, and 8 bases lay in between. Germline V gene data show CDR1 as SNHLY and CDR2 as FYNNEI. CDR3 in DNA: TGTGCCAGCGGGGGGAGCTCCTACAATGAGCAGTTCTTC. Translating it yields CASGGSSYNEQFF.

The rearrangement links TRBV7-9 to TRBJ1-6; D not certain. CDR3 size: 17 residues. The germline V gene has CDR1 SEHNR and CDR2 FQNEAQ (reference sequence). Trimming took 3 bases from V and 10 from J, leaving 22 bases between them. This CDR3 reads CASSFISWSPGSSPLHF. In nucleotides, the CDR3 is TGTGCCAGCAGCTTTATCTCGTGGAGCCCCGGGAGCTCACCCCTCCACTTT.

This rearrangement joins TRBV7-2 to TRBJ2-5; the D gene is possibly TRBD1 (7 bases). Between the trimmed V and J ends, which lost 1 base and 5 bases, there was a span of 14 bases. The CDR3 is made up of 15 amino acids. Germline V gives CDR1 SGHTA, CDR2 FQGNSA. The CDR3 DNA reads TGTGCCAGCAGCTTAGGACTAGGGGGCGGGGAGACCCAGTACTTC. Its protein product is CASSLGLGGGETQYF.

The CDR3 region is CASSFQTGDNQPQHF. DNA for the CDR3: TGTGCCAGCAGCTTCCAGACAGGGGATAATCAGCCCCAGCATTTT. The V call is TRBV7-2, the J call TRBJ1-5; 8 nucleotides agree with TRBD1. Germline V gives CDR1 SGHTA, CDR2 FQGNSA. J gave up 4 bases and V 3 bases, and 5 bases lay outside the gene matches. This CDR3 region has 15 residues.

Remarks on this clone: The sample contains more than one DNA sequence encoding this CDR3. The V and J genes are TRBV19 and TRBJ2-3; no clear D gene. The V gene's germline CDR1 is LNHDA and CDR2 SQIVND (reference sequence). The CDR3 has 11 residues. Deletions cut 3 bases from V and 6 bases from J, with 4 bases between. The CDR3 loop is CASSIGDTQYF. The CDR3 DNA is TGTGCCAGTAGTATCGGTGATACGCAGTATTTT.

The V call is TRBV11-2, the J call TRBJ2-5, with 7 bases identical to TRBD2. V lost 7 bases, J lost 2 bases, and 7 bases stayed unmatched. This CDR3 is built from 14 residues. From germline, CDR1 is SGHAT and CDR2 FQNNGV. This CDR3 is CASTPLGGQETQYF. CDR3 coding DNA: TGTGCCAGCACCCCTTTGGGGGGGCAAGAGACCCAGTACTTC.

The chain recombines TRBV28 with TRBJ1-2, with 9 positions matching TRBD1. The J segment lost 0 bases and the V segment lost 5 bases, leaving 10 bases of the junction unmatched. The CDR3 consists of 17 residues. Germline loops: CDR1 MDHEN, CDR2 SYDVKM. The CDR3 here is CASSIPYRTGANYGYTF. The CDR3, as DNA: TGTGCCAGCAGTATCCCTTATCGGACAGGGGCTAACTATGGCTACACCTTC.

This clone came up a few times. The chain joins TRBV28 to TRBJ2-1, with 11 bases fitting TRBD2. CDR1 MDHEN and CDR2 SYDVKM come from the germline V gene. The CDR3 loop spans 16 amino acids. With 6 bases clipped from V and 4 bases from J, the junction kept 8 bases outside the gene matches. The CDR3 region is CASRLAGTSGYNEQFF. CDR3 DNA: TGTGCCAGCAGACTCGCAGGGACTAGCGGATACAATGAGCAGTTCTTC.

The CDR3, as DNA: TGTGCCAGCAGTGAAAGACAGGGGTCCTATGGCTACACCTTC. Amino acid sequence: CASSERQGSYGYTF. This chain links TRBV2 with TRBJ1-2, with 8 bases lining up with TRBD1. CDR1 and CDR2 (germline): SNHLY, FYNNEI. CDR3 length: 14 residues. Unmatched junction bases numbered 3, after V lost 2 bases and J lost 4 bases.

This sequence joins TRBV6-5 and TRBJ1-2; maybe TRBD1 (6 bases). CDR1 and CDR2 (germline): MNHEY, SVGAGI. V was shortened by 6 bases and J by 3 bases, with 8 bases between the two germline ends. The CDR3 extends over 12 amino acids. CDR3: CASRDSYYGYTF. CDR3 bases: TGTGCCAGCAGGGACAGTTACTATGGCTACACCTTC.

Notes on this clone: At one end the junction does not follow the germline gene, possibly because of a read error. The rearrangement uses TRBV11-3 and TRBJ1-1; D is ambiguous. The CDR3 is 11 amino acids. CDR1 and CDR2 from the germline V gene are SGHNT and YENEEA. This CDR3 reads CASSSGGTTIF. The CDR3 nucleotides are TGTGCCAGCAGCTCGGGAGGCACGACCATCTTT.

The chain uses TRBV9 and TRBJ2-1; D is undetermined. CDR1 and CDR2 (germline): SGDLS, YYNGEE. CDR3 length: 13 residues. Trimming pared 0 bases from V and 9 bases from J, leaving 10 bases between. The CDR3 here is CASSVAIQSEQFF. In DNA, the CDR3 is TGTGCCAGCAGCGTAGCGATCCAGAGTGAGCAGTTCTTC.

V is TRBV19 and J is TRBJ2-7, with D hard to call. V lost 1 base and J 1 base, leaving 8 bases between the germline ends. Germline values: CDR1 LNHDA, CDR2 SQIVND (reference sequence). The CDR3 runs to 14 residues. CDR3 loop: CASSIVGTSYEQYF. CDR3 coding DNA: TGTGCCAGTAGTATAGTCGGCACATCCTACGAGCAGTACTTC.

V usage is TRBV28 and J usage is TRBJ1-1, with a possible D match to TRBD1 (6 bases). The CDR3 covers 13 residues. V was shortened by 6 bases and J by 5 bases, with 13 bases between the two germline ends. Per the germline V gene, CDR1 is MDHEN and CDR2 is SYDVKM. The CDR3 DNA follows: TGTGCCAGCAGCCGGCAGGGGTGGACTGAAGCTTTCTTT. This gives the protein CASSRQGWTEAFF.

The genes are TRBV5-1 and TRBJ2-5, with D perhaps matching TRBD2 (7 bases). V lost 4 bases and J 5 bases, leaving 18 bases between the germline ends. The CDR3 contains 15 residues. The germline V gene encodes CDR1 SGHRS and CDR2 YFSETQ. The CDR3 here is CASSPSLEGGETQYF. In DNA, the CDR3 is TGCGCCAGCAGCCCATCGCTAGAGGGGGGGGAGACCCAGTACTTC.

This chain connects TRBV11-3 to TRBJ1-4; D is ambiguous. Germline values: CDR1 SGHNT, CDR2 YENEEA. V was pared by 5 bases and J by 3 bases, with 13 bases between. The CDR3 contains 15 residues. The CDR3: CASSPSAAPNEKLFF. In DNA form, the CDR3 reads TGTGCCAGCAGCCCTTCCGCGGCGCCTAATGAAAAACTGTTTTTT. The full variable domain, completed using reference TRBV11-3 and TRBJ1-4, is EAGVVQSPRYKIIEKKQPVAFWCNPISGHNTLYWYLQNLGQGPELLIRYENEEAVDDSQLPKDRFSAERLKGVDSTLKIQPAELGDSAVYLCASSPSAAPNEKLFFGSGTQLSVL.

The CDR3 nucleotides read TGTGCCAGCAGTGAATCGGGGAGGGTCAATCAGCCCCAGCATTTT. This translates into CASSESGRVNQPQHF. This sequence joins TRBV6-1 and TRBJ1-5; D uncertain. Trimming stripped 2 bases from V and 3 bases from J, with 11 bases between. The CDR3 runs to 15 residues. Germline CDR1 reads MNHNS; CDR2 reads SASEGT.

V and J are TRBV5-6 and TRBJ2-1; 9 bases align to TRBD2. The CDR3 has 14 amino acids. Germline trimming cut 0 bases from V and 9 bases from J; bases unmatched to any gene: 4. Germline V CDR1 and CDR2: SGHDT, YYEEEE. The CDR3 sequence: CASSLARGGREQFF. The CDR3 DNA reads as TGTGCCAGCAGCTTGGCGCGGGGGGGCCGTGAGCAGTTCTTC.

The rearrangement uses TRBV5-4 and TRBJ2-4; 7 bases agree with TRBD1. CDR3 size: 17 residues. The germline V gene encodes CDR1 SGHNT and CDR2 YYREEE (reference sequence). V gave up 4 bases and J gave up 3 bases; unmatched junction bases: 13. DNA for the CDR3: TGTGCCAGCAGCGTCGTACAGGGGACGCCGTTCAAAAACATTCAGTACTTC. This sequence encodes CASSVVQGTPFKNIQYF.

This chain links TRBV7-8 with TRBJ1-4, with unresolved D. Germline V gene lookup returns CDR1 SGHVS and CDR2 FQNEAQ. Between the trimmed V and J ends, which lost 5 bases and 10 bases, there was a span of 20 bases. The CDR3 sequence is 15 residues long. DNA of the CDR3: TGTGCCAGCAGCCAAATTAAGAACCCTGCCCGAAAACTGTTTTTT. Translated: CASSQIKNPARKLFF. Complete variable domain (other parts from reference TRBV7-8 and TRBJ1-4): GAGVSQSPRYKVAKRGQDVALRCDPISGHVSLFWYQQALGQGPEFLTYFQNEAQLDKSGLPSDRFFAERPEGSVSTLKIQRTQQEDSAVYLCASSQIKNPARKLFFGSGTQLSVL.

CDR3 DNA sequence: TGTGCCAGTAGTAGGAGATGGCAGGAGAGAATTGGCTACACCTTC. Amino acids: CASSRRWQERIGYTF. V gene TRBV19 combines with J gene TRBJ1-2; the D is unclear. Per the germline V gene, CDR1 is LNHDA and CDR2 is SQIVND (reference sequence). V lost 4 bases and J 7 bases, leaving 19 bases between the germline ends. The CDR3 runs 15 residues.

By its share, this clone is medium-sized. This rearrangement joins TRBV4-2 to TRBJ1-1; D is uncertain. Germline CDR1 reads LGHNA; CDR2 reads YNFKEQ. This CDR3 comprises 14 residues. V lost 0 bases, J lost 4 bases, and 9 bases lay in between. CDR3 sequence reads: CASSQDPERTEAFF. In DNA, the CDR3 is TGTGCCAGCAGCCAAGATCCGGAGCGCACTGAAGCTTTCTTT.

The chain uses TRBV5-4 and TRBJ1-6, with D hard to call. The CDR3 totals 14 residues. Per germline, CDR1 SGHNT and CDR2 YYREEE (reference sequence). V shed 6 bases and J shed 0 bases, with 7 bases lying between them. CDR3 amino acids: CASTIYSYNSPLHF. Written as DNA, the CDR3 is TGTGCCAGCACCATTTACTCCTATAATTCACCCCTCCACTTT.

The genes are TRBV11-3 and TRBJ2-3; 7 nucleotides match TRBD2. The CDR3 is 13 amino acids. Germline V gene data show CDR1 as SGHNT and CDR2 as YENEEA. V shed 5 bases, J shed 4 bases, and the junction held 3 bases outside the gene matches. CDR3 in amino acids: CASSEAGPDTQYF. CDR3 DNA: TGTGCCAGCAGCGAAGCGGGGCCAGATACGCAGTATTTT.

The chain has TRBV6-6 and TRBJ1-5; no clear D. CDR3 length equals 13 residues. V lost 9 bases, J lost 0 bases, and 9 bases lay in between. In germline, CDR1 is MNHNY, CDR2 SVGAGI (reference sequence). The CDR3: CASRRNSNQPQHF. The CDR3 bases are TGTGCCAGTAGACGGAATAGCAATCAGCCCCAGCATTTT.

Only one count was recorded for this clone. The chain has TRBV29-1 and TRBJ2-5; D is ambiguous. The ends were cut back, 8 bases at V and 5 bases at J, with 12 bases in the middle. The CDR3 spans 11 residues. The germline gives CDR1 SQVTM, CDR2 ANQGSEA. Here the CDR3 DNA reads TGCAGCATATACCGCCGGGAGACCCAGTACTTC. Translating gives CSIYRRETQYF. Supplemented by reference TRBV29-1 and TRBJ2-5, the full variable domain reads SAVISQKPSRDICQRGTSLTIQCQVDSQVTMMFWYRQQPGQSLTLIATANQGSEATYESGFVIDKFPISRPNLTFSTLTVSNMSPEDSSIYLCSIYRRETQYFGPGTRLLVL.

This chain joins TRBV18 and TRBJ1-3; a possible D gene is TRBD1 (5 bases). This CDR3 comprises 17 residues. V was pared by 1 base and J by 0 bases, with 13 bases between. CDR1 and CDR2 from the germline V gene are KGHSH and LQKENI. CDR3 protein: CASSPQETGYSGNTIYF. Here the CDR3 DNA reads TGTGCCAGCTCACCACAAGAAACAGGTTACTCTGGAAACACCATATATTTT.

This chain joins TRBV19 and TRBJ1-2; tentatively, D is TRBD1 (5 bases). Per the germline V gene, CDR1 is LNHDA and CDR2 is SQIVND (reference sequence). This CDR3 comprises 13 residues. The ends were cut back, 0 bases at V and 4 bases at J, with 6 bases in the middle. The CDR3 loop reads CASSIDDSYGYTF. CDR3 bases: TGTGCCAGTAGTATAGATGACAGCTATGGCTACACCTTC.

V is TRBV7-7 and J is TRBJ2-1; TRBD2 matches 15 bases. This CDR3 is 15 amino acids long. Looked up from germline, CDR1 is SSHAT and CDR2 is FNYEAQ (reference sequence). The V and J ends lost 6 bases and 10 bases, in that order; junction bases with no gene match: 7. CDR3 nucleotides: TGTGCCAGCAGTCGGACTAGCGGGGGGGCAGGGGAGCAGTTCTTC. Encoded protein: CASSRTSGGAGEQFF.

The chain carries TRBV2 and TRBJ1-1; 7 nucleotides match TRBD1. Germline V gene sequence: CDR1 SNHLY, CDR2 FYNNEI. The trim removed 10 bases at V and 0 bases at J, leaving 5 bases unmatched. The CDR3 has 13 amino acids. The CDR3 region is CATSQGLNTEAFF. As DNA, the CDR3 is TGTGCCACCTCACAGGGGCTGAACACTGAAGCTTTCTTT.

The J gene is TRBJ1-1, the V gene TRBV29-1; D is unresolved. V gave up 4 bases and J gave up 10 bases, with 10 bases separating them. Germline values: CDR1 SQVTM, CDR2 ANQGSEA. The CDR3 runs to 10 residues. In DNA form, the CDR3 reads TGCAGCGTTGTCACAAGTATAGCTTTCTTT. Amino acid sequence: CSVVTSIAFF.

This sequence joins TRBV6-6 and TRBJ2-4; D uncertain. The CDR3 runs 16 residues. Trimming left V 5 bases short and J 1 base short, with 15 bases between. Germline V gene lookup returns CDR1 MNHNY and CDR2 SVGAGI (reference sequence). Here the CDR3 DNA reads TGTGCCAGCAGTCCCCGGATAGATGGGGCCAAAAACATTCAGTACTTC. The encoded protein is CASSPRIDGAKNIQYF.